The clone carrying this T cell receptor (beta chain) came up once. Deep was the level used in running the assay. Clones were read by immunoSEQ multiplex PCR, and TCRdb kept only the in-frame ones, dropping some. In the table there are about 1,900,000 clones, about 95% of which are singletons. CD45RO-negative cells were positively selected for CCR7, leaving out terminally differentiated effector memory CD45RA+ cells. This record comes from a study of shared clonotypes between healthy human individuals. This CDR3 is built from 17 residues. CDR1 is SGHTA, CDR2 FQGNSA, per germline. Trimming at V came to 3 bases and at J to 2 bases, leaving 5 bases not matched to a gene.

Sequenced sample: naive CD8+ T cells sorted from blood. The TCR sequence derives from a man younger than 30 in good health. The chain combines TRBV7-2 with TRBJ2-1; 12 positions agree with TRBD2. The CDR3 is CASSFPRTSGTYNEQFF. The CDR3 bases are TGTGCCAGCAGCTTTCCCCGGACTAGCGGGACCTACAATGAGCAGTTCTTC.